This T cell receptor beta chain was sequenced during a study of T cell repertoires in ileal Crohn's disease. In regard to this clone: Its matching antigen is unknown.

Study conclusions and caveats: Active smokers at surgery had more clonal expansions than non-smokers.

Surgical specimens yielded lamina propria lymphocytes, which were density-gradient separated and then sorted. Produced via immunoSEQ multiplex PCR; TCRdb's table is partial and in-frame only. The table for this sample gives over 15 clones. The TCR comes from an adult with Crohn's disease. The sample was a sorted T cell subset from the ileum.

The CDR3 DNA sequence: TGTGCCTGTACCGGGACATTTTCCTACAATGAGCAGTTCTTC. Its translation is CACTGTFSYNEQFF. The chain employs TRBV30 and TRBJ2-1, with D possibly being TRBD1 (6 bases). Germline CDR1 GTSNPN, CDR2 SVGIG (reference sequence). This CDR3 spans 14 amino acids. The V end was cut by 6 bases, the J end by 1 base, with 13 bases between.